This entry describes one TCR beta chain. Its antigen is still unknown. Base qualities were left out, and no much larger clone turns up one base away. The library was produced with the immunoSEQ multiplex PCR assay. Entries here come from immuneACCESS through TCRdb and include only in-frame sequences with V and J called. Some clones fail to appear in such tables; in the studies checked, an unresolved V gene covers under half of the shortfall, and the cause of the remainder is unknown. Within this sample are 79,000 or so clones, with roughly nine tenths of them counted one time only. Jointly, the top ten make up about 3.5% of the sample. The source of the sample is a study of T cell changes during pregnancy in multiple sclerosis (dated by TCRdb to between 2018 and 2021). With respect to the entire study: Changes in the T cell repertoire over the course of pregnancy were examined in this study in women with multiple sclerosis.

The receptor's source is a female donor with multiple sclerosis, enrolled in a pregnancy study. The material sequenced was peripheral blood, taken before pregnancy.

CDR3 protein: CASSLRNEQFF. The nucleotide sequence reads TGCGCCAGCAGCTTGCGCAATGAGCAGTTCTTC. The chain is made from TRBV5-1 and TRBJ2-1, with the identity of the D gene unclear. Trimming costs V 1 base and J 6 bases, and their ends lie 2 bases apart. Taken from the germline V gene, the CDR1 and CDR2 loops are SGHRS and YFSETQ. Taken from cysteine to phenylalanine, the CDR3 has 11 residues. The retained sequence is limited to the CDR3, 33 bases, with the frame set at the first base. Outside the CDR3, residues come from the reference TRBV5-1 and TRBJ2-1 proteins, so the full variable domain is: KAGVTQTPRYLIKTRGQQVTLSCSPISGHRSVSWYQQTPGQGLQFLFEYFSETQRNKGNFPGRFSGRQFSNSRSEMNVSTLELGDSALYLCASSLRNEQFFGPGTRLTVL.